The present entry profiles one T cell receptor beta chain with its context. 5'RACE template switching produced TCR cDNA carrying a universal primer site and UMIs. TCRdb reprocessed the 5' RACE reads via MiXCR and lists one record per CDR3 protein. The sample yields fewer than 350,000 distinct CDR3 sequences, around 4.5% seen once. This entry comes from a study of T cells after yellow fever vaccination. Study background: Preparation used SMART-Seq v4 Ultra Low Input for the low-cell-number fractions.

The germline V gene encodes CDR1 SGHKS and CDR2 YYEKEE (reference sequence). The CDR3 consists of 15 residues. Trimming took 4 bases from V and 0 from J, leaving 11 bases between them. The receptor comes from a man between 18 and 29 years old who received the YFV17D yellow fever vaccine. This specimen was PBMCs, taken 15 days after the yellow fever booster vaccination. The gene calls are TRBV5-5 and TRBJ1-5; no clear D. CDR3 amino acids: CASSKDGDSNQPQHF. CDR3 in DNA: TGTGCCAGCAGCAAGGACGGTGATAGCAATCAGCCCCAGCATTTT.